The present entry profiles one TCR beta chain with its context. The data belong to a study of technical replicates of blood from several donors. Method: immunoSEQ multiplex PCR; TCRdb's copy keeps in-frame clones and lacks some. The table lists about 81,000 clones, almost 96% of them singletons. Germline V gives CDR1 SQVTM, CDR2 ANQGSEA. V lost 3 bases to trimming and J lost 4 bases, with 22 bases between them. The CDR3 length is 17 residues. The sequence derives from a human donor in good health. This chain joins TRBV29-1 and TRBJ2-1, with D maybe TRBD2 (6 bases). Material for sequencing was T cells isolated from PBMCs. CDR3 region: CSVEGSRSGYPYNEQFF. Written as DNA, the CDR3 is TGCAGCGTTGAGGGAAGTAGGAGCGGGTACCCATACAATGAGCAGTTCTTC.